The clone carrying this TCR beta chain was observed a few times. This entry comes from a study of T cells after yellow fever vaccination. Germline-derived CDR1 and CDR2 are SGHDN and FVKESK. The CDR3 spans 15 residues. Trimming cost V 4 bases and J 7 bases; bases outside gene matches: 7. MiXCR was run by TCRdb on the 5' RACE reads, yielding one entry per CDR3 protein. The data show hundreds of thousands of distinct CDR3 sequences, with about 13% seen just once and about 14% held by the top ten. This TCR was sampled from a man aged 30 to 45 who received the YFV17D yellow fever vaccine. This sample comprised PBMCs, obtained on the day of the yellow fever booster vaccination. The rearrangement uses TRBV14 and TRBJ2-1; 10 bases align to TRBD2. CDR3 coding DNA: TGTGCCAGCAGCCTCCTAGCGGGAGTTAGAAATGAGCAGTTCTTC. Its protein is CASSLLAGVRNEQFF.